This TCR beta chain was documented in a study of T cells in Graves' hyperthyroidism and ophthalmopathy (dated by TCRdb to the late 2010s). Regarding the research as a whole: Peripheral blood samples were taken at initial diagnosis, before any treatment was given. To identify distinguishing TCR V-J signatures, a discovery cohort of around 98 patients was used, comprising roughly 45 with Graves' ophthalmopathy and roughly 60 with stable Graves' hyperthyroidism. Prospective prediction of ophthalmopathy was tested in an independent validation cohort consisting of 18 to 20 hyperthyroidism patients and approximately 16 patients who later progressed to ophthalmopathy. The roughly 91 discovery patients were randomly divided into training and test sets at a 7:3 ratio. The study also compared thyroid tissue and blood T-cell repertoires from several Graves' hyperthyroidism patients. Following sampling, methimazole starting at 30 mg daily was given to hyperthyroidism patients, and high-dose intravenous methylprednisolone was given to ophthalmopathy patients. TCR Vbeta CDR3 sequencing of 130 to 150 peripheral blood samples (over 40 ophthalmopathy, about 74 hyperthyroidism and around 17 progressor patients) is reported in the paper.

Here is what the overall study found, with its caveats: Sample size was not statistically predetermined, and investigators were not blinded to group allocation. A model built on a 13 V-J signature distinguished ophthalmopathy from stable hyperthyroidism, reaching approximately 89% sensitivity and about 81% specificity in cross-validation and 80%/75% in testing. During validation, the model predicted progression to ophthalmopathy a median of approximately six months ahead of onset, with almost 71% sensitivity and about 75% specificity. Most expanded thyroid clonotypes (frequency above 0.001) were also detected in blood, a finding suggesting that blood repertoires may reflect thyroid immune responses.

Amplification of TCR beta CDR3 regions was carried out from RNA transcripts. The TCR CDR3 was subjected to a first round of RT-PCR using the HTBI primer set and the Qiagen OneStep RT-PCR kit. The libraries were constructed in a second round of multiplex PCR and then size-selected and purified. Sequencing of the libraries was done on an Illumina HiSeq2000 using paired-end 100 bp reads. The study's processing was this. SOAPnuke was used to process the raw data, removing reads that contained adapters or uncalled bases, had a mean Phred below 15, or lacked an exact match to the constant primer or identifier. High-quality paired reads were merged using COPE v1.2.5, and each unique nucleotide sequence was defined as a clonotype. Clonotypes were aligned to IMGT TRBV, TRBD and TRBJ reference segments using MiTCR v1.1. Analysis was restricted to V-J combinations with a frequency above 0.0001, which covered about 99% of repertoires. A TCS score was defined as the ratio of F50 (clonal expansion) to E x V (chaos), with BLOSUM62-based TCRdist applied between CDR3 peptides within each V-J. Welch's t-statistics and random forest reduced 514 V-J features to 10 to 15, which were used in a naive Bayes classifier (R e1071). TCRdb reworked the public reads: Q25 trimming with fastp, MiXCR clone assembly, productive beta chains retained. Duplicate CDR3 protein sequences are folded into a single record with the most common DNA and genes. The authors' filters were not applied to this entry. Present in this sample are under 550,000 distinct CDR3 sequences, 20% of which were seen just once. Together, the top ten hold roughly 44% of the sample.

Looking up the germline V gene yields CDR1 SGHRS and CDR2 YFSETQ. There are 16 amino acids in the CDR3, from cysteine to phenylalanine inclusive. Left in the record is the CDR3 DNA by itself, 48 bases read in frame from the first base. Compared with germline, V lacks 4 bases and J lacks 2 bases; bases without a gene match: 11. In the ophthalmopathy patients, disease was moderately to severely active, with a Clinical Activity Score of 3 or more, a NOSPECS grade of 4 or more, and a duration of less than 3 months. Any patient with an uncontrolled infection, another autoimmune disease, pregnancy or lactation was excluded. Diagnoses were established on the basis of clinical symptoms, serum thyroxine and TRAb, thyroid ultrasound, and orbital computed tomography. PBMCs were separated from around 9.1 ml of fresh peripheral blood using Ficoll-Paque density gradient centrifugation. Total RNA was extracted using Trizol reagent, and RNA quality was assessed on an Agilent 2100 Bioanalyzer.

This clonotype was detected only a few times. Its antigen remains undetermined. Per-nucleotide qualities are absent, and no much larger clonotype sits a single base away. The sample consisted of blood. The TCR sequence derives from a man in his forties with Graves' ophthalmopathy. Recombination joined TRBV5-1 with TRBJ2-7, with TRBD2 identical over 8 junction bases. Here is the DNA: TGCGCCAGCAGCGACGCCGGTAGCGGGGCACCCTACGAGCAGTACTTC. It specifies CASSDAGSGAPYEQYF.